What follows are 15 T cell receptor beta chains derived from one specimen sequenced in a study of cytomegalovirus exposure and HLA in healthy donors. 60 Vbeta and 13 Jbeta primers were used in PCR. TCRdb's table, derived via immunoSEQ multiplex PCR, lists solely in-frame clones and lacks some. The table has approximately 180,000 clones, around 80% seen once. Source material: PBMCs. The receptors here all came from a woman aged 60-75 years in good health and CMV-seropositive.

This clone was counted a few times. The J gene is TRBJ2-1, the V gene TRBV5-6; no clear D gene. V shed 2 bases and J shed 4 bases, with 13 bases lying between them. Germline CDR1 is SGHDT and CDR2 is YYEEEE. The CDR3 has 15 residues. CDR3 nucleotides: TGTGCCAGCAGCTTCTCTGACATAACATACAATGAGCAGTTCTTC. Translating gives CASSFSDITYNEQFF.

With respect to this clone: Other nucleotide sequences from this sample produce the same CDR3. CDR3 DNA sequence: TGCGCCAGCAGTTACGCCGGGACTAGCGGGACCGAGCAGTTCTTC. Amino acids: CASSYAGTSGTEQFF. The J gene is TRBJ2-1, the V gene TRBV5-1; the match to TRBD2 covers 13 bases. The CDR3 sequence is 15 residues long. Germline V lookup: CDR1 SGHRS, CDR2 YFSETQ. V gave up 5 bases and J gave up 10 bases; unmatched junction bases: 9.

This clone was counted a single time. The V gene is TRBV27, the J gene TRBJ2-3; D perhaps matches TRBD1 (6 bases). The ends were cut back, 6 bases at V and 2 bases at J, with 9 bases in the middle. The CDR3 has 13 residues. CDR1 MNHEY and CDR2 SMNVEV come from the germline V gene (reference sequence). CDR3 in amino acids: CASSDRFTDTQYF. The CDR3 coding sequence is TGTGCCAGCAGCGACAGGTTCACAGATACGCAGTATTTT.

The J gene is TRBJ2-7, the V gene TRBV27; 9 bases align to TRBD1. The V gene's germline CDR1 is MNHEY and CDR2 SMNVEV (reference sequence). This CDR3 comprises 14 residues. Trimming cost V 7 bases and J 2 bases; bases outside gene matches: 6. The CDR3 coding sequence is TGTGCCAGCAATTCCGGGACAGGGACCTACGAGCAGTACTTC. It codes for CASNSGTGTYEQYF.

The chain employs TRBV5-1 and TRBJ2-7; 9 nucleotides line up with TRBD1. Trimming cost V 3 bases and J 0 bases; bases outside gene matches: 10. CDR1 is SGHRS, CDR2 YFSETQ, per germline. This CDR3 spans 17 amino acids. CDR3 region: CASSSGTGSFSSYEQYF. As DNA, the CDR3 is TGCGCCAGCAGCTCCGGGACAGGGTCTTTTAGCTCCTACGAGCAGTACTTC.

This sequence joins TRBV30 and TRBJ1-2, with a possible D match to TRBD1 (6 bases). Germline V lookup: CDR1 GTSNPN, CDR2 SVGIG (reference sequence). The length of the CDR3 is 13 residues. V shed 5 bases and J shed 6 bases, with 16 bases lying between them. The CDR3 nucleotides read TGTGCCTGGGGTCAGGGCAGGGGAGATGGCTACACCTTC. This encodes CAWGQGRGDGYTF.

The CDR3: CASSAGAAGNTIYF. CDR3 sequence (DNA): TGCGCCAGCAGCGCGGGGGCTGCAGGAAACACCATATATTTT. This chain joins TRBV5-1 and TRBJ1-3; tentatively, D is TRBD1 (6 bases). V lost 4 bases, J lost 4 bases, and 12 bases lay in between. Germline lookup yields CDR1 SGHRS and CDR2 YFSETQ. CDR3 length: 14 amino acids.

The chain employs TRBV11-2 and TRBJ2-3; the match to TRBD1 covers 9 bases. CDR1 and CDR2 from the germline V gene are SGHAT and FQNNGV. This CDR3 region has 14 residues. V lost 3 bases to trimming and J lost 4 bases; unmatched junction nucleotides: 2. The CDR3 region has the DNA TGTGCCAGCAGCTTCACAGGGGGCGCAGATACGCAGTATTTT. It is translated as CASSFTGGADTQYF.

The V gene is TRBV6-6, the J gene TRBJ2-7, with 9 bases lining up with TRBD2. The V and J ends lost 6 bases and 2 bases, in that order; junction bases with no gene match: 5. Per germline, CDR1 MNHNY and CDR2 SVGAGI (reference sequence). The CDR3 extends over 14 amino acids. Here the CDR3 reads CASRGVAGAYEQYF. The CDR3 nucleotides are TGTGCCAGCAGGGGCGTAGCGGGGGCCTACGAGCAGTACTTC.

V and J are TRBV19 and TRBJ2-4; 9 bases map to TRBD2. The V gene end was trimmed by 5 bases and the J gene end by 9 bases; junction bases not matched to a gene: 11. Germline V gene data show CDR1 as LNHDA and CDR2 as SQIVND (reference sequence). The CDR3 extends over 15 amino acids. CDR3 region: CASSAPAGGWSIQYF. The CDR3, as DNA: TGTGCCAGTAGTGCCCCAGCGGGGGGTTGGAGCATTCAGTACTTC.

This rearrangement joins TRBV28 to TRBJ1-4; maybe TRBD1 (6 bases). CDR1 and CDR2 (germline): MDHEN, SYDVKM. The CDR3 contains 17 residues. Between the trimmed V and J ends, which lost 3 bases and 1 base, there was a span of 15 bases. The CDR3 nucleotides read TGTGCCAGCAGTTTGCCTGTTGGACAGTTAACTAATGAAAAACTGTTTTTT. It encodes CASSLPVGQLTNEKLFF.

This chain joins TRBV28 and TRBJ1-1; perhaps TRBD1 as D (5 bases). This CDR3 is 12 amino acids long. Germline V gene sequence: CDR1 MDHEN, CDR2 SYDVKM. The CDR3 DNA follows: TGTGCGGGGGGGACCAGGAACACTGAAGCTTTCTTT. Translating it yields CAGGTRNTEAFF.

The chain combines TRBV6-1 with TRBJ2-3; possible D gene TRBD2, 5 bases. This CDR3 is built from 16 residues. Per the germline V gene, CDR1 is MNHNS and CDR2 is SASEGT. Trimming removed 2 bases at V and 4 bases at J, with 16 bases between. CDR3 bases: TGTGCCAGCAGTGAATTATACGGGGTTCAGGCAGATACGCAGTATTTT. Protein: CASSELYGVQADTQYF.

A few counts support this clone. The gene calls are TRBV7-8 and TRBJ2-7; a weak D match, TRBD1 (5 bases). This CDR3 is built from 14 residues. Germline CDR1 and CDR2: SGHVS and FQNEAQ. Trimming cost V 5 bases and J 2 bases, with 13 bases left between them. The CDR3 here is CASSLRTSTYEQYF. The DNA for the CDR3 is TGTGCCAGCAGCCTGCGGACATCTACCTACGAGCAGTACTTC.

This chain links TRBV15 with TRBJ2-7; D possibly corresponds to TRBD1 (6 bases). Germline values: CDR1 LNHNV, CDR2 YYDKDF (reference sequence). The V and J ends lost 4 bases and 4 bases respectively, with 20 bases between them. The CDR3 has 16 residues. CDR3 nucleotides: TGTGCCACCAGCAAAGAGATAGGGACATACCCATACGAGCAGTACTTC. Translation gives CATSKEIGTYPYEQYF.